Listed below are T cell receptor beta chains from one sample, sequenced in a study of blood T cell repertoires in COVID-19. Produced via immunoSEQ multiplex PCR; TCRdb's table is partial and in-frame only. Of around 100,000 clones in the sample, 84% were seen once. Sample: peripheral blood. The receptors originated from a man between 65 and 80 years old with active or convalescent COVID-19. Both conserved end residues are part of each CDR3. The D gene is left open where the match is weak. Rows may omit the clone size; those that give it use once, few, many or a size class.

clone size,J gene,V gene,D gene,CDR3 length,CDR3 DNA,CDR3 protein
NA,TRBJ2-3,TRBV5-4,NA,14,TGTGCCAGCAGCTTGGACTATGGGACAGATACGCAGTATTTT,CASSLDYGTDTQYF
few,TRBJ2-2,TRBV3-1/TRBV3-2,TRBD2,16,TGTGCCAGCGCCATACTAGCGGGGGGGCCAACCGGGGAGCTGTTTTTT,CASAILAGGPTGELFF
few,TRBJ1-1,TRBV6-6,TRBD1,11,TGTGCCATCAAGGGACAGAATGAAGCTTTCTTT,CAIKGQNEAFF
NA,TRBJ1-4,TRBV5-1,NA,15,TGCGCCAGCAGCTTTGTTGGGAGCGTGGGTGAAAAACTGTTTTTT,CASSFVGSVGEKLFF
NA,TRBJ2-2,TRBV7-2,TRBD1,14,TGTGCCAGCAGCTTAAGACAGGGCACCGGGGAGCTGTTTTTT,CASSLRQGTGELFF
NA,TRBJ2-5,TRBV5-6,NA,19,TGTGCCAGCAGCTTGCGTTGGCCGGAGGGGCCGGTTTACCAAGAGACCCAGTACTTC,CASSLRWPEGPVYQETQYF
once,TRBJ1-6,TRBV6-5,TRBD1,15,TGTGCCAGCACCTCGGGACAGCCTTATAATTCACCCCTCCACTTT,CASTSGQPYNSPLHF
NA,TRBJ1-5,TRBV7-2,TRBD1,16,TGTGCCAGCAGCGCGCAGGGGGCCCTGAGCAATCAGCCCCAGCATTTT,CASSAQGALSNQPQHF
NA,TRBJ1-2,TRBV19,NA,13,TGTGCCAGTACCCGAGATCCAGGGTTTGGCTACACCTTC,CASTRDPGFGYTF
few,TRBJ2-5,TRBV5-1,NA,13,TGCGCCACCTCGACCGTGGGGCTGGAGACCCAGTACTTC,CATSTVGLETQYF
once,TRBJ2-5,TRBV20-1,NA,12,TGCAGTGCTAGTATAATGCAAGAGACCCAGTACTTC,CSASIMQETQYF
NA,TRBJ1-3,TRBV4-1,TRBD1,15,TGCGCCAGCAGCCAAGAAAGAGGGGGCGGAAACACCATATATTTT,CASSQERGGGNTIYF
few,TRBJ1-2,TRBV10-3,NA,15,TGTGCCATCAGTGCGAGTTCCCAAGCTAACTATGGCTACACCTTC,CAISASSQANYGYTF
once,TRBJ1-3,TRBV5-6,NA,15,TGTGCCAGCAGCTACGGACAGCTCCTTGGAAACACCATATATTTT,CASSYGQLLGNTIYF
few,TRBJ1-1,TRBV29-1,TRBD1,13,TGCAGCGCCGTAACAGGGGGCCGCACTGAAGCTTTCTTT,CSAVTGGRTEAFF
NA,TRBJ2-5,TRBV7-3,NA,13,TGTGCCAGCAGTTTCACTAGGGGGGAGACCCAGTACTTC,CASSFTRGETQYF
NA,TRBJ2-5,TRBV7-2,TRBD2,17,TGTGCCAGCAGCTTAGGGACTAGCGGGGGGGCTGGGGAGACCCAGTACTTC,CASSLGTSGGAGETQYF
NA,TRBJ1-1,TRBV19,TRBD1,14,TGTGCCAGTAGTCGACAGGGGATGAACACTGAAGCTTTCTTT,CASSRQGMNTEAFF
NA,TRBJ1-6,TRBV12-3/TRBV12-4,NA,12,TGTGCCAGCAGTTTAAAATTATCACCCCTCCACTTT,CASSLKLSPLHF
NA,TRBJ1-5,TRBV6-2/TRBV6-3,NA,15,TGTGCCAGCAGTTATCTGGGACTGCAAAATCAGCCCCAGCATTTT,CASSYLGLQNQPQHF
NA,TRBJ2-3,TRBV27,NA,13,TGTGCCAGCAGTTTACCCGGCACAGATACGCAGTATTTT,CASSLPGTDTQYF
NA,TRBJ2-7,TRBV9,TRBD1,14,TGTGCCAGCAGCGTAGATGACAGGGGTCATGAGCAGTACTTC,CASSVDDRGHEQYF
NA,TRBJ1-1,TRBV10-3,NA,13,TGTGCCACTGGGCCGACCGAGAACACTGAAGCTTTCTTT,CATGPTENTEAFF
once,TRBJ2-3,TRBV29-1,TRBD2,14,TGCAGCCTGCGCTTAGCGGGGAGCACAGATACGCAGTATTTT,CSLRLAGSTDTQYF
NA,TRBJ1-2,TRBV30,NA,10,TGTGCCTGGGGGCGAGGGGGCTACACCTTC,CAWGRGGYTF
once,TRBJ1-1,TRBV3-1/TRBV3-2,TRBD1,12,TGTGCCAGCAGCCACCCGGGACAGCAAGCTTTCTTT,CASSHPGQQAFF
NA,TRBJ2-1,TRBV11-2,NA,13,TGTGCCAGCAGCTTAGATTTGTTGGCCCCTCCCCTCTTC,CASSLDLLAPPLF
NA,TRBJ2-7,TRBV27,TRBD1,15,TGTGCCAGCAGTCGCCGGGACAGGGGGTCCTACGAGCAGTACTTC,CASSRRDRGSYEQYF
NA,TRBJ2-7,TRBV11-3,NA,13,TGTGCCAGCAGCCGAGGAGGGGACTACGAGCAGTACTTC,CASSRGGDYEQYF
once,TRBJ2-4,TRBV4-1,NA,14,TGCGCCAGCAGCCAAGATTCGGGGGTGAACATTCAGTACTTC,CASSQDSGVNIQYF
NA,TRBJ1-2,TRBV6-2/TRBV6-3,NA,12,TGTGCCAGCAGTTATTCTTCTAATGGCTACACCTTC,CASSYSSNGYTF
NA,TRBJ2-6,TRBV19,NA,13,TGTGCCACCAGTAACCCTGGGGCCAACGTCCTGACTTTC,CATSNPGANVLTF
once,TRBJ2-4,TRBV6-2/TRBV6-3,TRBD2,16,TGTGCCAGCAGTACACTAGCGGGGGGGCCCCCAAACATTCAGTACTTC,CASSTLAGGPPNIQYF
NA,TRBJ2-3,TRBV6-5,TRBD2,15,TGTGCCAGCAAGACTAGCGGGGGTTACACAGATACGCAGTATTTT,CASKTSGGYTDTQYF
NA,TRBJ2-7,TRBV7-9,NA,14,TGTGCCAGCAGTTATTCGGGATTTACCTACGAGCAGTACTTC,CASSYSGFTYEQYF
few,TRBJ2-2,TRBV2,TRBD2,13,TGTGCCAGCACCGCGGGGGAGACCGGGGAGCTGTTTTTT,CASTAGETGELFF
NA,TRBJ1-1,TRBV7-9,TRBD1,15,TGTGCCAGCACCACCCCCGGGACAGCGAACACTGAAGCTTTCTTT,CASTTPGTANTEAFF
once,TRBJ2-5,TRBV19,TRBD2,15,TGTGCCAGTATGGGACTAGCGGGGGCGAGAGAGACCCAGTACTTC,CASMGLAGARETQYF
NA,TRBJ2-5,TRBV7-2,TRBD1,14,TGTGCCAGCAGCCCTGACAGGGGGCGAGAGACCCAGTACTTC,CASSPDRGRETQYF
NA,TRBJ2-5,TRBV4-2,NA,16,TGTGCCAGCAGCCGGGCAGGAGGGGGGGGCCAAGAGACCCAGTACTTC,CASSRAGGGGQETQYF
NA,TRBJ2-1,TRBV2,NA,15,TGTGCCAGCAGTGAAACAGGGAAGGCCAGGAATGAGCAGTTCTTC,CASSETGKARNEQFF
NA,TRBJ2-7,TRBV28,NA,14,TGTGCCAGCAGGGTAGCGGCGCCACCATACGAGCAGTACTTC,CASRVAAPPYEQYF
NA,TRBJ2-4,TRBV6-2/TRBV6-3,TRBD2,20,TGTGCCAGCAGTTACCCTCCAAGGACTAGCGGGGAGTTAGCCAAAAACATTCAGTACTTC,CASSYPPRTSGELAKNIQYF